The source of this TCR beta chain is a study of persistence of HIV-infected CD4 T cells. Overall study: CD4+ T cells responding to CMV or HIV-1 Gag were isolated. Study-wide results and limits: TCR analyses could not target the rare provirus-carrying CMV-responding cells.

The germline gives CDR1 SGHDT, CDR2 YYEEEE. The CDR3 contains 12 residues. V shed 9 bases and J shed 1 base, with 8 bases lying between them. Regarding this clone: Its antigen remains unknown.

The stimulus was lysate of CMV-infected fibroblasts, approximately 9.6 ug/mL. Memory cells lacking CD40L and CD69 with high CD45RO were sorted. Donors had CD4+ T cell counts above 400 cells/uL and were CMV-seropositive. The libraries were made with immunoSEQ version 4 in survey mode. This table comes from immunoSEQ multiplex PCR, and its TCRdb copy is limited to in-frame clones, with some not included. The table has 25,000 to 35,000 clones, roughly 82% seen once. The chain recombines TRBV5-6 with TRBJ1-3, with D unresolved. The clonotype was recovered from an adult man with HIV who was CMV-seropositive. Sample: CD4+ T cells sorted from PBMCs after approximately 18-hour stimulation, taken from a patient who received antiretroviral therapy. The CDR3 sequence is CATSRSGNTIYF. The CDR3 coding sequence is TGTGCCACCTCTAGGTCTGGAAACACCATATATTTT.